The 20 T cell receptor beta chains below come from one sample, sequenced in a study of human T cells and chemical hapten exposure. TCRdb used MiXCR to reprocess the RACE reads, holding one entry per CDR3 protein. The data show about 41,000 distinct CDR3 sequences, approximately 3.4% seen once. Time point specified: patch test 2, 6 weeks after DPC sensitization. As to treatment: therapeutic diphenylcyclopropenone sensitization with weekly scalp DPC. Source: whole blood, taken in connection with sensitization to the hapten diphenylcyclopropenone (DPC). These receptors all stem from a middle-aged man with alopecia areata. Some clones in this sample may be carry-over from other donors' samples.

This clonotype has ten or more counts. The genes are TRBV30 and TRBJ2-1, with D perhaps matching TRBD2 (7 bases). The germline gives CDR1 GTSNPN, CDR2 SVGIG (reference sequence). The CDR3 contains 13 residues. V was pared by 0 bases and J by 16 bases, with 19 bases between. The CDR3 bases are TGTGCCTGGAGTGTACAGGGAGGGAGCTATTTTTTCTTC. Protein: CAWSVQGGSYFFF.

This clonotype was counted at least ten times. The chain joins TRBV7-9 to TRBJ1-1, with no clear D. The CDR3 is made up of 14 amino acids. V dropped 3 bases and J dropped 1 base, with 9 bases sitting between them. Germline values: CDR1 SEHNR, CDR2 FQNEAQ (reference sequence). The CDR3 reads CASSFDVQNTEAFF. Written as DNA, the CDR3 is TGTGCCAGCAGCTTTGATGTCCAGAACACTGAAGCTTTCTTT.

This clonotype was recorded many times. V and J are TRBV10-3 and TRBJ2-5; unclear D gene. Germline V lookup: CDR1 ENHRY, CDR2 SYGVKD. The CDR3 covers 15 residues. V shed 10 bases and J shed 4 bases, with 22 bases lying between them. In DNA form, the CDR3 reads TGTGCCACCGCTCCGGTCGAGATTGTCGGAGAGACCCAGTACTTC. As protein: CATAPVEIVGETQYF.

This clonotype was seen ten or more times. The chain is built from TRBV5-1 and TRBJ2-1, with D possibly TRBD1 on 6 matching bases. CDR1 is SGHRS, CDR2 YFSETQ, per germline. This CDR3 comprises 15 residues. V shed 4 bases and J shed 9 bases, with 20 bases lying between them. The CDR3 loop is CASSPDSARVGEQFF. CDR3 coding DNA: TGCGCCAGCAGCCCGGACAGCGCCCGAGTAGGTGAGCAGTTCTTC.

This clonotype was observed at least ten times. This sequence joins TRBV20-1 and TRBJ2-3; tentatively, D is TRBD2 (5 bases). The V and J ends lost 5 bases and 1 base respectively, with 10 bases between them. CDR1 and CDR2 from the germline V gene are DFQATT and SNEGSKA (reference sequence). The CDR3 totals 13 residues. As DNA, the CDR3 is TGCAGTGCTGTCAAAGCGGGCACAGATACGCAGTATTTT. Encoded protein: CSAVKAGTDTQYF.

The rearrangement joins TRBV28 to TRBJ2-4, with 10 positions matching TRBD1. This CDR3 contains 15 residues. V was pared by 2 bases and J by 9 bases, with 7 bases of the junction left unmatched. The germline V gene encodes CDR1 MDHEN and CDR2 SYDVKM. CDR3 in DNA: TGTGCCAGCAGTTTAAGGGGGACAGGGGCTCGCATTCAGTACTTC. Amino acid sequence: CASSLRGTGARIQYF. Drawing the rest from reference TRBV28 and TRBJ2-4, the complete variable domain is DVKVTQSSRYLVKRTGEKVFLECVQDMDHENMFWYRQDPGLGLRLIYFSYDVKMKEKGDIPEGYSVSREKKERFSLILESASTNQTSMYLCASSLRGTGARIQYFGAGTRLSVL.

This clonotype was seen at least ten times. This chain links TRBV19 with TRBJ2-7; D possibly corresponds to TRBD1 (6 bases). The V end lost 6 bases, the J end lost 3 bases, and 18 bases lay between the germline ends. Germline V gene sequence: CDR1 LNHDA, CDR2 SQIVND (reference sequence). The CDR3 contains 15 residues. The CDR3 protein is CASSPNREKGYEQYF. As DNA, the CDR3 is TGTGCCAGTAGCCCGAACAGGGAGAAGGGCTACGAGCAGTACTTC.

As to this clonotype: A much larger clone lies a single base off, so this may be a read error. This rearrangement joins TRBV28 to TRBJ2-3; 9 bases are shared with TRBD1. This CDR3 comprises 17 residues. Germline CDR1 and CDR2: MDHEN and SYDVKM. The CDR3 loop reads CASSLAPGQGGTDTRYF. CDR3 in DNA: TGTGCCAGCAGTTTGGCTCCGGGACAGGGAGGCACAGATACGCGGTATTTT.

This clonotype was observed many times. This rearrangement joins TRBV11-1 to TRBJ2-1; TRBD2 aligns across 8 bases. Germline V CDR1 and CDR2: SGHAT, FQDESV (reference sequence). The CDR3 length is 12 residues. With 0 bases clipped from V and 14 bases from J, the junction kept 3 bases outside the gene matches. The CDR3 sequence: CASSLAGLGEFF. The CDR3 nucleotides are TGTGCCAGCAGCTTAGCGGGACTAGGAGAGTTCTTC. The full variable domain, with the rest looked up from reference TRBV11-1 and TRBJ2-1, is EAEVAQSPRYKITEKSQAVAFWCDPISGHATLYWYRQILGQGPELLVQFQDESVVDDSQLPKDRFSAERLKGVDSTLKIQPAELGDSAMYLCASSLAGLGEFFGPGTRLTVL.

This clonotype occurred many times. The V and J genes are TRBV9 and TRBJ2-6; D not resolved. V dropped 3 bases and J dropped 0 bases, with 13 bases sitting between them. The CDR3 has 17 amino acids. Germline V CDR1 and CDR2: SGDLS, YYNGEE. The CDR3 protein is CASSGLGIGSGANVLTF. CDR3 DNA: TGTGCCAGCAGCGGACTTGGTATAGGCTCTGGGGCCAACGTCCTGACTTTC.

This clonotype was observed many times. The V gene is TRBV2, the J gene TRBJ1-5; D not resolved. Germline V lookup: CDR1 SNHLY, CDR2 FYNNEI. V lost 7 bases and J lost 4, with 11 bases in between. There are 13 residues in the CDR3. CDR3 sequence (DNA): TGTGCCAGCACCAGACACTGGAATCAGCCCCAGCATTTT. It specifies CASTRHWNQPQHF.

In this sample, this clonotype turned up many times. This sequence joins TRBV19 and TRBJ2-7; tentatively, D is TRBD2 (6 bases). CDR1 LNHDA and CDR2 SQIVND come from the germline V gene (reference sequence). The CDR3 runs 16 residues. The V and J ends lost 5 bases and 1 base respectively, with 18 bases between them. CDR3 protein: CASSSPGERGSYEQYF. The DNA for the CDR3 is TGTGCCAGTAGTTCGCCGGGGGAACGGGGGTCCTACGAGCAGTACTTC.

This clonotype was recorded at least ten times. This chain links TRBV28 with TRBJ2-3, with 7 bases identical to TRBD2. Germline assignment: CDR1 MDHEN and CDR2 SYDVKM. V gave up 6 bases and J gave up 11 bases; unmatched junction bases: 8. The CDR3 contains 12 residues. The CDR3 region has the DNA TGTGCCAGCAGACGACTAGCTCGGGTGCAGTATTTT. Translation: CASRRLARVQYF.

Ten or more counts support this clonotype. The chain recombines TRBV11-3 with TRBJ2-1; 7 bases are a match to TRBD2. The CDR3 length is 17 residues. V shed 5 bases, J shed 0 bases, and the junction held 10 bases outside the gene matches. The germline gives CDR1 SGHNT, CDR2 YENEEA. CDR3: CASSLRPGGSSYNEQFF. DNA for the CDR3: TGTGCCAGCAGCCTAAGACCCGGCGGGAGCTCCTACAATGAGCAGTTCTTC.

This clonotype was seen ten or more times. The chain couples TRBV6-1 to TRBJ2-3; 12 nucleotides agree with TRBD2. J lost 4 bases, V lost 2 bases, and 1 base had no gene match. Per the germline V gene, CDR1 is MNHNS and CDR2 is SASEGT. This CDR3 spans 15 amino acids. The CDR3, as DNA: TGTGCCAGCAGTGAACTAGCGGGAGGGCCAGATACGCAGTATTTT. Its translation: CASSELAGGPDTQYF.

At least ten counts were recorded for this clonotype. The CDR3 protein is CASSPGTQQTQYF. The CDR3 DNA reads TGTGCCAGCAGCCCCGGGACACAGCAAACGCAGTATTTT. The chain uses TRBV12-3 or TRBV12-4 and TRBJ2-3; possibly TRBD1 for D (6 bases). V dropped 6 bases and J dropped 9 bases, with 16 bases sitting between them. The CDR3 spans 13 residues.

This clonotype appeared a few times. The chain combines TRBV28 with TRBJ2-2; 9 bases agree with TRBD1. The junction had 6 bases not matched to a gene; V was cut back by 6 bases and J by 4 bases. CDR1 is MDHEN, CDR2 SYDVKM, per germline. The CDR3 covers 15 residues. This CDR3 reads CASRPPGQGTGELFF. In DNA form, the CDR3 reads TGTGCCAGCAGACCCCCGGGACAGGGCACCGGGGAGCTGTTTTTT.

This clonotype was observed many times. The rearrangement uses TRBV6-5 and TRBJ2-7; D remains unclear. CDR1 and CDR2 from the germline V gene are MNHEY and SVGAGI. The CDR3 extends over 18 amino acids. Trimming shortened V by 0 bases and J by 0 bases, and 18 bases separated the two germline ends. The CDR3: CASSYSNPRPQGSYEQYF. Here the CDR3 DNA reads TGTGCCAGCAGTTACTCGAACCCTCGCCCGCAAGGCTCCTACGAGCAGTACTTC.

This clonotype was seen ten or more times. Here the CDR3 DNA reads TGTGCCAGCAGCATTGGGACGCTGAACACTGAAGCTTTCTTT. Protein sequence: CASSIGTLNTEAFF. The rearrangement joins TRBV5-6 to TRBJ1-1; TRBD1 might be the D (5 bases). Germline V lookup: CDR1 SGHDT, CDR2 YYEEEE. V lost 4 bases and J lost 0, with 10 bases in between. The CDR3 extends over 14 amino acids.

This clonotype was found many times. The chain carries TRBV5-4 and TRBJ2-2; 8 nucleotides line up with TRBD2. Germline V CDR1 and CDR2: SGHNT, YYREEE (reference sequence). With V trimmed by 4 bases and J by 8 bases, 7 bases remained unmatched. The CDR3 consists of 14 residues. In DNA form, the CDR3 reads TGTGCCAGCAGCGCCGGACTAGCCTCTGGGGAGCTGTTTTTT. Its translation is CASSAGLASGELFF.